Below, one T cell receptor beta chain is given with its context. These data originate in a study of T cell changes during pregnancy in multiple sclerosis. Deletions cut 4 bases from V and 1 base from J, with 13 bases between. Germline V lookup: CDR1 SEHNR, CDR2 FQNEAQ (reference sequence). This CDR3 region has 15 residues. Assay: immunoSEQ multiplex PCR; the TCRdb copy retains only in-frame clones and omits some. The sample has under 90,000 clones, approximately 95% seen once. Sequenced material: peripheral blood, taken in the second trimester of pregnancy. The chain couples TRBV7-9 to TRBJ1-1; possible D gene TRBD1, 6 bases. The origin of this receptor is a female donor in good health, enrolled as a control in a pregnancy study. CDR3 bases: TGTGCCAGCAGCTCCAGGGGAGGGAGGAACACTGAAGCTTTCTTT. Amino acids: CASSSRGGRNTEAFF.